This T cell receptor beta chain derives from a study of cytomegalovirus exposure and HLA in healthy donors. Study observations and caveats: Productive rates of about 87% or about 30% were seen for most TCR beta V segments in an earlier analysis.

V was clipped by 4 bases and J by 7 bases; unmatched bases: 3. The V gene's germline CDR1 is MNHNS and CDR2 SASEGT. CDR3 length: 15 amino acids. The PCR employed 60 Vbeta primers together with 13 Jbeta primers. Some clones are missing from TCRdb's copy, which holds only in-frame ones; the method was immunoSEQ multiplex PCR. The data hold about 62,000 clones, with roughly 78% observed a single time. With respect to this clone: Its cognate antigen is unknown.

This TCR was recovered from a middle-aged man in good health and CMV-seronegative. Input material: PBMCs. This chain connects TRBV6-1 to TRBJ2-2, with 13 bases fitting TRBD2. CDR3 sequence: CASSAGLAGVGELFF. The CDR3, as DNA: TGTGCCAGCAGTGCTGGACTAGCGGGGGTCGGGGAGCTGTTTTTT.